This T cell receptor (beta chain) was sequenced during a study of cytomegalovirus exposure and HLA in healthy donors. On this clone: The antigen is not known.

The PCR contained 60 Vbeta and 13 Jbeta primers. TCRdb's table, derived via immunoSEQ multiplex PCR, lists solely in-frame clones and lacks some. The sample lists 150,000 to 200,000 clones; roughly 84% were seen once. Study outcomes and limitations: Previous analysis showed most TCR beta V segments were productive about 90% or about 30% of the time. Later findings reportedly placed an Asian-associated ancestry cluster below the roughly 700-donor mean for N-insertions. High specificity and sensitivity for cytomegalovirus status were reported for the classifier.

The receptor comes from a boy between 10 and 17 years old in good health and CMV-seronegative. Sequencing used PBMCs.

CDR3 nucleotide sequence: TGTGCCAGCAGCGCGGACAGCTACACTGAAGCTTTCTTT. Protein sequence: CASSADSYTEAFF. The chain recombines TRBV5-4 with TRBJ1-1; D perhaps matches TRBD1 (6 bases). The V gene lost 4 bases and the J gene lost 3 bases, with 10 bases spanning the gap. Germline V gene sequence: CDR1 SGHNT, CDR2 YYREEE (reference sequence). The CDR3 is 13 amino acids. The full variable domain, in which reference TRBV5-4 and TRBJ1-1 provide the parts outside the CDR3, is ETGVTQSPTHLIKTRGQQVTLRCSSQSGHNTVSWYQQALGQGPQFIFQYYREEENGRGNFPPRFSGLQFPNYSSELNVNALELDDSALYLCASSADSYTEAFFGQGTRLTVV.